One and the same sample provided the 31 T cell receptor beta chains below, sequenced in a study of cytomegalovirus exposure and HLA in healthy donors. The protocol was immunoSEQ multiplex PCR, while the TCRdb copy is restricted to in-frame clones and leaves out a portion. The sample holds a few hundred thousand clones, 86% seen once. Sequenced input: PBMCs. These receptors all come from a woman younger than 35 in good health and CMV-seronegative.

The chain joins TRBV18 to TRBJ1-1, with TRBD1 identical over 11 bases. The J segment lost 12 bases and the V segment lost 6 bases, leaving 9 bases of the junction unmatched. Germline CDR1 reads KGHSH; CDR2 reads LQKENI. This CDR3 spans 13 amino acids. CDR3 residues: CASSPPGQGVTFF. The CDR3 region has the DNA TGTGCCAGCTCCCCCCCGGGACAGGGGGTAACTTTCTTT.

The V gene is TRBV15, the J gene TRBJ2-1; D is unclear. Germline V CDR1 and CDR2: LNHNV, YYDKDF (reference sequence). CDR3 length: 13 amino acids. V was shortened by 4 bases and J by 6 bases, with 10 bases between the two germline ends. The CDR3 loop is CATSIRVGNEQFF. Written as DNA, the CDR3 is TGTGCCACCAGCATACGGGTGGGCAATGAGCAGTTCTTC.

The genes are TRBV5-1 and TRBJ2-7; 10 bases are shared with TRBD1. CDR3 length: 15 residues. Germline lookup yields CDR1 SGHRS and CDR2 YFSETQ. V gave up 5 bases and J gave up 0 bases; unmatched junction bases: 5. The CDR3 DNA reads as TGCGCCAGCAGGGGACAGGGGTCCTCCTCCTACGAGCAGTACTTC. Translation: CASRGQGSSSYEQYF. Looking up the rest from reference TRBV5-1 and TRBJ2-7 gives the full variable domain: KAGVTQTPRYLIKTRGQQVTLSCSPISGHRSVSWYQQTPGQGLQFLFEYFSETQRNKGNFPGRFSGRQFSNSRSEMNVSTLELGDSALYLCASRGQGSSSYEQYFGPGTRLTVT.

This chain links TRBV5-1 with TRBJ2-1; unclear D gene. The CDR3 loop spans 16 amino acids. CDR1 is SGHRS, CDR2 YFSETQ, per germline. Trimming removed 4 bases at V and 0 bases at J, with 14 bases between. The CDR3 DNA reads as TGCGCCAGCAGCAGCGATTTTAAAAGCTCCTACAATGAGCAGTTCTTC. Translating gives CASSSDFKSSYNEQFF.

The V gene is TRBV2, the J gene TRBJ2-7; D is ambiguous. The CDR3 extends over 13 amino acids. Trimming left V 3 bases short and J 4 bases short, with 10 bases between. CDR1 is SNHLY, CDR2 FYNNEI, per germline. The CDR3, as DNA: TGTGCCAGCAGTGACCCTTTAGAGTACGAGCAGTACTTC. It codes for CASSDPLEYEQYF. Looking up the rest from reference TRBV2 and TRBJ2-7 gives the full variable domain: EPEVTQTPSHQVTQMGQEVILRCVPISNHLYFYWYRQILGQKVEFLVSFYNNEISEKSEIFDDQFSVERPDGSNFTLKIRSTKLEDSAMYFCASSDPLEYEQYFGPGTRLTVT.

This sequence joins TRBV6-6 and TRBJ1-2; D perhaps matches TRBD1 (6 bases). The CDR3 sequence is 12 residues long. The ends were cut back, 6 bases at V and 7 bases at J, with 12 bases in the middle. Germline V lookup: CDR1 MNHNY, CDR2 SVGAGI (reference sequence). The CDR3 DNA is TGTGCCAGCAGCAACGGACAGAGTGGCTACACCTTC. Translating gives CASSNGQSGYTF.

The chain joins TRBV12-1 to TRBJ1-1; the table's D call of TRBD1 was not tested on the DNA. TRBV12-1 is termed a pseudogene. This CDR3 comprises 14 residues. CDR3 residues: CASSLRDRDKEAFF. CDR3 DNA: TGTGCCAGCAGCCTCCGGGACAGGGATAAAGAAGCTTTCTTT.

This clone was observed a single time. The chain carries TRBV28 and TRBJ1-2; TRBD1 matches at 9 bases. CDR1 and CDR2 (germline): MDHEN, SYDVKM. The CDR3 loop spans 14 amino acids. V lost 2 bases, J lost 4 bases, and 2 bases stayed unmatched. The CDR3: CASSLGTGPYGYTF. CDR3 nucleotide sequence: TGTGCCAGCAGTTTAGGGACAGGGCCCTATGGCTACACCTTC.

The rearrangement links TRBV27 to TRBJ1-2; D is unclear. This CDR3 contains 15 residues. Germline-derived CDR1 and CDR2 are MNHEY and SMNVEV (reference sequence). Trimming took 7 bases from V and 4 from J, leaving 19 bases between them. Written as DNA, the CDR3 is TGTGCCAGCAATCCCTTTGGGCCCACGGCCTATGGCTACACCTTC. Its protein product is CASNPFGPTAYGYTF.

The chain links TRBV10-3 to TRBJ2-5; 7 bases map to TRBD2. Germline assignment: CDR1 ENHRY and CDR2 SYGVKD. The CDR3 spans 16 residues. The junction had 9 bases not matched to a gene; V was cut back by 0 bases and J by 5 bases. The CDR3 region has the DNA TGTGCCATCAGTGAGTCGACGGGAGGCGAGGGGGAGACCCAGTACTTC. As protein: CAISESTGGEGETQYF.

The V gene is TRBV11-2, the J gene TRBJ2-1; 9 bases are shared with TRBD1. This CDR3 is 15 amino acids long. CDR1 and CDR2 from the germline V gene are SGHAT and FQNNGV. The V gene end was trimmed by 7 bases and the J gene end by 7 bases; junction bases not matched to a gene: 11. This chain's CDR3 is CASTLTGGAWNEQFF. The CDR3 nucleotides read TGTGCCAGCACTCTAACAGGGGGCGCTTGGAATGAGCAGTTCTTC.

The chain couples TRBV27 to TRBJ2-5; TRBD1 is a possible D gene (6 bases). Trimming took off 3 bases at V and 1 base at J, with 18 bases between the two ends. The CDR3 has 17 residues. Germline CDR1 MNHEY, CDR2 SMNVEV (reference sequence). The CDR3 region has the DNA TGTGCCAGCAGTTTGGCCGGGGCTACAGGGTCCCAAGAGACCCAGTACTTC. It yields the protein CASSLAGATGSQETQYF.

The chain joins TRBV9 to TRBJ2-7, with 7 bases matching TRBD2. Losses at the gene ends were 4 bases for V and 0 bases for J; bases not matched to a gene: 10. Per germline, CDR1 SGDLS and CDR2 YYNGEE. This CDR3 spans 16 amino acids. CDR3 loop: CASSRGRDYSSYEQYF. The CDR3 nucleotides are TGTGCCAGCAGCCGGGGTCGGGACTACAGCTCCTACGAGCAGTACTTC.

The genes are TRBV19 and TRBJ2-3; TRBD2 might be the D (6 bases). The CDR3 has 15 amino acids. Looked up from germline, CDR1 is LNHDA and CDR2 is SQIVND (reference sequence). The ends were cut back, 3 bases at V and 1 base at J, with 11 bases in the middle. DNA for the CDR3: TGTGCCAGTAGTATGGCTGGAGGGCGCACAGATACGCAGTATTTT. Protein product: CASSMAGGRTDTQYF.

CDR3 DNA: TGCAGCGTCTGCACGGGGGAACTAGCGGGAGTGCTGAGGGAGCAGTTCTTC. The encoded protein is CSVCTGELAGVLREQFF. The chain links TRBV29-1 to TRBJ2-1; 11 bases line up with TRBD2. J was trimmed by 10 bases and V by 6 bases; bases with no gene match: 20. Germline V gene data show CDR1 as SQVTM and CDR2 as ANQGSEA. The CDR3 has 17 residues.

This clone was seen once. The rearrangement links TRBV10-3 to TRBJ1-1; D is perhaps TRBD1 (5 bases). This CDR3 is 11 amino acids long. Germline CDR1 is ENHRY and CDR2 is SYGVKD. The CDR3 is CAGGGDTEAFF. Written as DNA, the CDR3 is TGTGCGGGTGGGGGGGACACTGAAGCTTTCTTT.

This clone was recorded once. This chain's CDR3 is CASSQAGGGVDEGNQPQHF. The CDR3 DNA is TGCGCCAGCAGCCAGGCGGGCGGAGGGGTCGACGAGGGCAATCAGCCCCAGCATTTT. The chain links TRBV4-3 to TRBJ1-5; tentatively, D is TRBD1 (5 bases). There are 19 residues in the CDR3. CDR1 and CDR2 (germline): LGHNA, YSLEER. Trimming removed 3 bases from V and 2 bases from J, with 23 bases in between.

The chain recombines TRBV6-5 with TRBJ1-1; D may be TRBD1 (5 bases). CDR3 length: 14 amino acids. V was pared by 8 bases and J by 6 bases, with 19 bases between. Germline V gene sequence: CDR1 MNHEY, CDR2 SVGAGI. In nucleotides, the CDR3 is TGTGCCAGCGTAGAGGCCGGCAGGGCCGCTGAAGCTTTCTTT. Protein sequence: CASVEAGRAAEAFF.

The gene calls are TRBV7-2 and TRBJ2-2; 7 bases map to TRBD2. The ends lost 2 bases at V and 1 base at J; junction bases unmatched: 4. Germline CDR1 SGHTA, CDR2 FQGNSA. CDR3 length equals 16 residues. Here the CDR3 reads CASSLRPGGNTGELFF. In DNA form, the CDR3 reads TGTGCCAGCAGCTTAAGACCGGGGGGGAACACCGGGGAGCTGTTTTTT.

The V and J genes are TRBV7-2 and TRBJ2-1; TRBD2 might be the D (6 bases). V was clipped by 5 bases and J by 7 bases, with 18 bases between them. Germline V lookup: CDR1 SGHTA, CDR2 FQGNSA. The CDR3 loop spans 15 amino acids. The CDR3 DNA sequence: TGTGCCAGCAGCCCCCCATTGACTAGTAAAAATGAGCAGTTCTTC. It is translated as CASSPPLTSKNEQFF. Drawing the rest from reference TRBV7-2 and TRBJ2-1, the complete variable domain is GAGVSQSPSNKVTEKGKDVELRCDPISGHTALYWYRQSLGQGLEFLIYFQGNSAPDKSGLPSDRFSAERTGGSVSTLTIQRTQQEDSAVYLCASSPPLTSKNEQFFGPGTRLTVL.

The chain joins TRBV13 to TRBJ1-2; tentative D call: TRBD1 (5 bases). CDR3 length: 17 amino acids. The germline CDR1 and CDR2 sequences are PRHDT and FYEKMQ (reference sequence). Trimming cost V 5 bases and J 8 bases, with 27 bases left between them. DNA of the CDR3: TGTGCCAGCAGCCCGGGGGGTAGGGTGCCTGCTAGAAACGGCTACACCTTC. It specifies CASSPGGRVPARNGYTF.

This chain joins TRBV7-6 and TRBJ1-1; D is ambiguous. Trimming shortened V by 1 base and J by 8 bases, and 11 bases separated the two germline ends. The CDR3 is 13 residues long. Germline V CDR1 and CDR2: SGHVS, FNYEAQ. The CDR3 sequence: CASSLEWGEEAFF. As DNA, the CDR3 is TGTGCCAGCAGCTTAGAATGGGGAGAAGAAGCTTTCTTT.

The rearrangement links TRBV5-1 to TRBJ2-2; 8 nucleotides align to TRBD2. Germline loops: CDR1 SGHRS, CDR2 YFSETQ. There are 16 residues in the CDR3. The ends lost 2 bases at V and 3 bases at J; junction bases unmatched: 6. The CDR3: CASSFTGTSDTGELFF. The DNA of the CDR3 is TGCGCCAGCAGCTTCACCGGGACTAGTGACACCGGGGAGCTGTTTTTT.

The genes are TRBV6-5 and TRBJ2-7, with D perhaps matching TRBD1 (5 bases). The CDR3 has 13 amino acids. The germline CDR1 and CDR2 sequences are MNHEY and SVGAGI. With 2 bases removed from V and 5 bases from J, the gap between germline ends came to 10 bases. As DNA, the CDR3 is TGTGCCAGCAGTTACAGGGGTGGTGACGAGCAGTACTTC. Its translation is CASSYRGGDEQYF.

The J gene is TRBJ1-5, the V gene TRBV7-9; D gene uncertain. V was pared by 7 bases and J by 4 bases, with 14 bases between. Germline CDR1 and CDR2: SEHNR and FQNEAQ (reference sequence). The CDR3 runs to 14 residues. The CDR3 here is CASTAGFLNQPQHF. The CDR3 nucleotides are TGTGCCAGCACCGCTGGCTTTTTGAATCAGCCCCAGCATTTT.

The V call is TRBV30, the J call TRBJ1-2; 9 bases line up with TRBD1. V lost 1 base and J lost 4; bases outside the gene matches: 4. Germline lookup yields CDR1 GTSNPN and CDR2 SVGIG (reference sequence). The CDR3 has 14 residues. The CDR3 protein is CAWSGQGGFYGYTF. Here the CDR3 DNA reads TGTGCCTGGAGTGGACAGGGGGGATTCTATGGCTACACCTTC. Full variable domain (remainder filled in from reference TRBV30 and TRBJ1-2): SQTIHQWPATLVQPVGSPLSLECTVEGTSNPNLYWYRQAAGRGLQLLFYSVGIGQISSEVPQNLSASRPQDRQFILSSKKLLLSDSGFYLCAWSGQGGFYGYTFGSGTRLTVV.

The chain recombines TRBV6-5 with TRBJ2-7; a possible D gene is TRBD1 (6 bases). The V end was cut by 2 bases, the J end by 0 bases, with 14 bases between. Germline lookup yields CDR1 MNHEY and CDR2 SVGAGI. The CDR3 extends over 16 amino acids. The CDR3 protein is CASSYGGQGGSYEQYF. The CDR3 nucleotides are TGTGCCAGCAGTTACGGAGGACAAGGGGGCTCCTACGAGCAGTACTTC.

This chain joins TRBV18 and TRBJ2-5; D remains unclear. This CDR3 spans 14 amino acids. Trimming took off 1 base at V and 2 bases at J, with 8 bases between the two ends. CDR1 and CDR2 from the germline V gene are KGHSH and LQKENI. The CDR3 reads CASSPLSVQETQYF. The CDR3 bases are TGTGCCAGCTCACCACTCAGCGTACAAGAGACCCAGTACTTC.

The CDR3 spells CASSQGNTGELFF. CDR3 DNA sequence: TGCGCCAGCAGCCAGGGGAACACCGGGGAGCTGTTTTTT. J is TRBJ2-2 and V is TRBV5-1, with D tentatively TRBD1 (5 bases). The germline V gene has CDR1 SGHRS and CDR2 YFSETQ. The V end lost 4 bases, the J end lost 1 base, and 5 bases lay between the germline ends. This CDR3 is built from 13 residues.

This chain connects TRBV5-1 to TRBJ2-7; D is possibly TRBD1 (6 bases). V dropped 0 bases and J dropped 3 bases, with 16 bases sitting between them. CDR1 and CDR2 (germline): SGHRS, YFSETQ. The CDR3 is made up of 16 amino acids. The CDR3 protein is CASSLAGTPPGYEQYF. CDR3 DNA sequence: TGCGCCAGCAGCTTGGCCGGGACACCGCCTGGCTACGAGCAGTACTTC.

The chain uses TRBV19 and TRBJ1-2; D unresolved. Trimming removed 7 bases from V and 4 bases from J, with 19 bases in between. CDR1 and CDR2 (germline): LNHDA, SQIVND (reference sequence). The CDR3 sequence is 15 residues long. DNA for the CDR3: TGTGCCAGTACCCCCACCGCTGTTTACACCTATGGCTACACCTTC. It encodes CASTPTAVYTYGYTF.